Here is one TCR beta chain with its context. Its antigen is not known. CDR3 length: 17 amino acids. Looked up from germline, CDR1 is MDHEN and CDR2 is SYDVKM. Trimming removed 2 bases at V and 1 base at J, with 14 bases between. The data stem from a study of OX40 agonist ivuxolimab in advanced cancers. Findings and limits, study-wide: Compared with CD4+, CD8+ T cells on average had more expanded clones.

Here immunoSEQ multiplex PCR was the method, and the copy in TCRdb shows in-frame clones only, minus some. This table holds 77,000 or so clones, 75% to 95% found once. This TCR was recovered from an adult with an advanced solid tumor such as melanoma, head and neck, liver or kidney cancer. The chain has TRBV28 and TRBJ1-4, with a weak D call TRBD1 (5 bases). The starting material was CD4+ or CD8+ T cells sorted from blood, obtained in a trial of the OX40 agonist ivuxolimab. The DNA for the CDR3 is TGTGCCAGCAGTTTAGTCCCGGGACGGGTAACTAATGAAAAACTGTTTTTT. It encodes CASSLVPGRVTNEKLFF.